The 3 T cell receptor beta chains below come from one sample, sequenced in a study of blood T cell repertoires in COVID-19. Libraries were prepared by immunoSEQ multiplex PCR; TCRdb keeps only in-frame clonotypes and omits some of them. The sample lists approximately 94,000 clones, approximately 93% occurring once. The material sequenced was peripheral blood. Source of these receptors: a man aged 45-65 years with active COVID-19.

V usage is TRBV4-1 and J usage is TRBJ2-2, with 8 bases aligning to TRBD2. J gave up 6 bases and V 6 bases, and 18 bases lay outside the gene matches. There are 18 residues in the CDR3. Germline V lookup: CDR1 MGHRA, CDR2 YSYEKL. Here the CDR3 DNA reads TGCGCCAGCAGTCAGCTCCAAGCGGGGGCCCGGGGGCCCGGGGAGCTGTTTTTT. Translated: CASSQLQAGARGPGELFF.

CDR3 amino acids: CASGNTLTGIPYEQYF. CDR3 nucleotides: TGTGCCAGCGGGAACACTTTAACCGGGATCCCCTACGAGCAGTACTTC. The chain recombines TRBV5-4 with TRBJ2-7; D is possibly TRBD2 (5 bases). Germline assignment: CDR1 SGHNT and CDR2 YYREEE (reference sequence). The V and J ends lost 7 bases and 2 bases respectively, with 22 bases between them. This CDR3 has 16 residues. Supplemented by reference TRBV5-4 and TRBJ2-7, the full variable domain reads ETGVTQSPTHLIKTRGQQVTLRCSSQSGHNTVSWYQQALGQGPQFIFQYYREEENGRGNFPPRFSGLQFPNYSSELNVNALELDDSALYLCASGNTLTGIPYEQYFGPGTRLTVT.

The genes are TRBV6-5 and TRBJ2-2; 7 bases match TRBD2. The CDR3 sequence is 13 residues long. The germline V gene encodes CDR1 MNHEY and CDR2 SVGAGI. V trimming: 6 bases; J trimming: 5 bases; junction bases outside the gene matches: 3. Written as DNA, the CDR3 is TGTGCCAGCAGGGCGGGAGTGACCGGGGAGCTGTTTTTT. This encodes CASRAGVTGELFF.